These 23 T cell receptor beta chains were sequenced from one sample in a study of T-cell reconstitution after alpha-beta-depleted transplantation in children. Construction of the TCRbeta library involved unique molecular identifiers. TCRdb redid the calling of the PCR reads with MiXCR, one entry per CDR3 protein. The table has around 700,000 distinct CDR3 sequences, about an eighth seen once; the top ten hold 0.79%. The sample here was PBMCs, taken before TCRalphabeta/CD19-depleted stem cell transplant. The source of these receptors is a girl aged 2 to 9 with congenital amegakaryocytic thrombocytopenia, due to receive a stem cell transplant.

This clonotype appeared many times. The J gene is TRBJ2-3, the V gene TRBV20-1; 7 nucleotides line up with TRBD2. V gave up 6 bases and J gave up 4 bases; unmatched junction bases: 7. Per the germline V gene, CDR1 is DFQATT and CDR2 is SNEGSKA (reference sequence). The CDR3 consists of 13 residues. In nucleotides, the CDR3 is TGCAGTGCCCCTTGGCTAGCGGCAGATACGCAGTATTTT. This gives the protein CSAPWLAADTQYF.

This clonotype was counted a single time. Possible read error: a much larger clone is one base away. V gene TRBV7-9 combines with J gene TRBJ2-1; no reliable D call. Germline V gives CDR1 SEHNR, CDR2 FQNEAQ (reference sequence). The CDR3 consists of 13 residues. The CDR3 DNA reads TGTGTCAGCAGCTTTTTCGGCGGCAATGAGCAGTTCTTC. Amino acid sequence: CVSSFFGGNEQFF.

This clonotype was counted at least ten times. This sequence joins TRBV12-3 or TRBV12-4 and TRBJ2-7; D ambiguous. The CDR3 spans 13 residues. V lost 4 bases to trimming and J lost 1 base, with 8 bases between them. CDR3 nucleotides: TGTGCCAGCAGTTCGGAGACTTCCTACGAGCAGTACTTC. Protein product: CASSSETSYEQYF.

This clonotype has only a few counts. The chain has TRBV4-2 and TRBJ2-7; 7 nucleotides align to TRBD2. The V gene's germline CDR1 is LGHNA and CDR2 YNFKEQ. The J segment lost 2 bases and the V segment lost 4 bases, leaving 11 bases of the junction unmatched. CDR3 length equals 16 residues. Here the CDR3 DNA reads TGTGCCAGCAGCCCCTTCCGCGGGAGTCGAGCCTACGAGCAGTACTTC. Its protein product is CASSPFRGSRAYEQYF.

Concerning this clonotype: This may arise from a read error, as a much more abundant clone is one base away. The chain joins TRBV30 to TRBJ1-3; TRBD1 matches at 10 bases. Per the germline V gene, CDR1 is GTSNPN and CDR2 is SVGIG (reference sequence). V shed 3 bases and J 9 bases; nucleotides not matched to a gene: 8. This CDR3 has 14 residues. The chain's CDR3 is CAWRATGGSSTIYF. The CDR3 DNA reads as TGTGCCTGGAGAGCGACAGGGGGCTCCAGCACCATATATTTT.

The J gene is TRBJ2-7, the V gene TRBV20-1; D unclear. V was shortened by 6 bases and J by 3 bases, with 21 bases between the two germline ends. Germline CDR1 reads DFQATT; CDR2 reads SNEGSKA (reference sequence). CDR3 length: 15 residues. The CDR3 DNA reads TGCAGTGCCCGGACCGCGGATTCTACAAACTACGAGCAGTACTTC. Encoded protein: CSARTADSTNYEQYF.

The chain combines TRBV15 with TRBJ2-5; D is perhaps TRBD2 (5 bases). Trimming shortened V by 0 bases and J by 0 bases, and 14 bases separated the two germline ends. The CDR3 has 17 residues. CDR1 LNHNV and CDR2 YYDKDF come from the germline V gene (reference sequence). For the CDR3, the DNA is TGTGCCACCAGCAGAGACGGAGCGGAAAATAACCAAGAGACCCAGTACTTC. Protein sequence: CATSRDGAENNQETQYF.

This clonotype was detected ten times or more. In DNA form, the CDR3 reads TGTGCCATCAGTGGACTAGCGGGAGTTAACTACAATGAGCAGTTCTTC. Residues: CAISGLAGVNYNEQFF. J is TRBJ2-1 and V is TRBV10-3, with 12 bases aligning to TRBD2. V lost 4 bases and J lost 3; bases outside the gene matches: 4. The CDR3 has 16 residues. The germline CDR1 and CDR2 sequences are ENHRY and SYGVKD.

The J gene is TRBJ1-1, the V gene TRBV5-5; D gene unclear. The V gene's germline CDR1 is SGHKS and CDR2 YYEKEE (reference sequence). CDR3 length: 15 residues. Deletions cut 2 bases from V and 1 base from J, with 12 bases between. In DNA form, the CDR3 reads TGTGCCAGCAGCTTCTCAGGTCGTGGGAACACTGAAGCTTTCTTT. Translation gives CASSFSGRGNTEAFF.

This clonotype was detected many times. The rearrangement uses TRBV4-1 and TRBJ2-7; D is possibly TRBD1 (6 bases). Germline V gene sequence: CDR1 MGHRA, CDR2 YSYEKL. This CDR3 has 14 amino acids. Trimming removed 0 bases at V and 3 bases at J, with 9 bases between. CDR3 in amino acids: CASSQERGSYEQYF. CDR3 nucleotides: TGCGCCAGCAGCCAAGAAAGGGGGAGCTACGAGCAGTACTTC.

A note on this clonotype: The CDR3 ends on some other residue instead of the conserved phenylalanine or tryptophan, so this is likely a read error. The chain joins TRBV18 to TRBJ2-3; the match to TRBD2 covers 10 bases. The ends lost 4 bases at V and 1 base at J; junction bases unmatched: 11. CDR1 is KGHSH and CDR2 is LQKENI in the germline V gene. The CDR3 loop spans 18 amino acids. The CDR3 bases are TGTGCCAGCTCACAAGTTGGACTAGCGGTAACCCGCACAGATACGCAGTATATT. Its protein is CASSQVGLAVTRTDTQYI.

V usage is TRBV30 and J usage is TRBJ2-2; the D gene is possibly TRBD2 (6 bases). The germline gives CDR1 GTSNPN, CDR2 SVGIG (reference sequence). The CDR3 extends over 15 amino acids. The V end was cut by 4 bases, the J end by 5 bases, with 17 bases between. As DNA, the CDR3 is TGTGCCTGGAAAGTTTTCGGGAGTGGGACCGGGGAGCTGTTTTTT. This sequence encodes CAWKVFGSGTGELFF. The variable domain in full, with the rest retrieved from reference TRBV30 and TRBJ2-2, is SQTIHQWPATLVQPVGSPLSLECTVEGTSNPNLYWYRQAAGRGLQLLFYSVGIGQISSEVPQNLSASRPQDRQFILSSKKLLLSDSGFYLCAWKVFGSGTGELFFGEGSRLTVL.

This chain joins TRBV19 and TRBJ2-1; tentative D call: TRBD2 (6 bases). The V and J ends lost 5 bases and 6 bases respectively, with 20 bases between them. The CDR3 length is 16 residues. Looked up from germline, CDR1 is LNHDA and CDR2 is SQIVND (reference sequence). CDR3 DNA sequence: TGTGCCAGTAGTCTGTATGGGGGAGGCTACCCCAATGAGCAGTTCTTC. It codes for CASSLYGGGYPNEQFF.

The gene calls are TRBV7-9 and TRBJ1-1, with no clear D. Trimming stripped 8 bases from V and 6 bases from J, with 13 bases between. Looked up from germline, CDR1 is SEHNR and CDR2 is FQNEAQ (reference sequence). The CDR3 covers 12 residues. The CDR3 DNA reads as TGTGCCAGCGGCTCCTTTGCCCCTGAAGCTTTCTTT. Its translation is CASGSFAPEAFF.

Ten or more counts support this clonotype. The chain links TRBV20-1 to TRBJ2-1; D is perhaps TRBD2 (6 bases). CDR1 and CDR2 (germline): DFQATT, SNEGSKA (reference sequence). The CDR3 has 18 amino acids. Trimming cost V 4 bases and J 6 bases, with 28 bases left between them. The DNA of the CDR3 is TGCAGTGCTACCCACTACTTGGTCGGGGGAGTGGGGGGCAATGAGCAGTTCTTC. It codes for CSATHYLVGGVGGNEQFF.

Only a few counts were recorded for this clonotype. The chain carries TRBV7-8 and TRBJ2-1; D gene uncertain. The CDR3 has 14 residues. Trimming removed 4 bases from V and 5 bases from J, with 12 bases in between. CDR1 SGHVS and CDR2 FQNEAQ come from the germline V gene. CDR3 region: CASSSGPWDNEQFF. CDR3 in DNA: TGTGCCAGCAGCTCCGGGCCTTGGGACAATGAGCAGTTCTTC.

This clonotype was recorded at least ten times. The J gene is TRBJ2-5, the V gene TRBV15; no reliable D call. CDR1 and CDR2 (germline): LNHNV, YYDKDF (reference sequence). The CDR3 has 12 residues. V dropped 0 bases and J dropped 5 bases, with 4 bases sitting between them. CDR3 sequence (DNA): TGTGCCACCAGCAGAGATATCGAGACCCAGTACTTC. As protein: CATSRDIETQYF.

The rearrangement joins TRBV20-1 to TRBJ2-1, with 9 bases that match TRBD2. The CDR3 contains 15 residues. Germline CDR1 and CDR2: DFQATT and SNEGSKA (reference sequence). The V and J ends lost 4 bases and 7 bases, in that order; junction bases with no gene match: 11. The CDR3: CSATRRAGGWNEQFF. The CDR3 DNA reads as TGCAGTGCTACCCGACGGGCGGGAGGGTGGAATGAGCAGTTCTTC.

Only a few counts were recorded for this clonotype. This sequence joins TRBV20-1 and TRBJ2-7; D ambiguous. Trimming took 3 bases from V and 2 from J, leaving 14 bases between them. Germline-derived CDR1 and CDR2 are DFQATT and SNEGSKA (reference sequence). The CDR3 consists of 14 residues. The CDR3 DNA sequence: TGCAGTGCTAGTCCCCCTGGATTACCCTACGAGCAGTACTTC. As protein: CSASPPGLPYEQYF.

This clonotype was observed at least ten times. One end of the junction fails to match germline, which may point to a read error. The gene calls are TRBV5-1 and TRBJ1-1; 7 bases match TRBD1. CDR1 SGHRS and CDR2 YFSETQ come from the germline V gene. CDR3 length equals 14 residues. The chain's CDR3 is CASSPRTGNTEAFF. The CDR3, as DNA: TGTGCCAGCAGCCCCCGGACAGGCAACACTGAAGCTTTCTTT.

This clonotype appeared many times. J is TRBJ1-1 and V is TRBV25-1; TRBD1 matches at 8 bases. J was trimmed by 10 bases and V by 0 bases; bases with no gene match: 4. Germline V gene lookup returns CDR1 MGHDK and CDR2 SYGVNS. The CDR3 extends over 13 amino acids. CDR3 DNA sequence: TGTGCCAGCAGTGAATATATACAGGGGGGAGCTTTCTTT. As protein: CASSEYIQGGAFF.

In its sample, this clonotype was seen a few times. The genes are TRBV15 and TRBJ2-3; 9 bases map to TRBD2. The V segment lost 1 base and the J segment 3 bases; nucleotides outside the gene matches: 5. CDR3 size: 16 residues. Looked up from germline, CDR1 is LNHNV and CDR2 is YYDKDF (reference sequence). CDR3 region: CATSRGRTSETDTQYF. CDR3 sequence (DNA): TGTGCCACCAGCAGAGGCCGGACTAGCGAAACAGATACGCAGTATTTT.

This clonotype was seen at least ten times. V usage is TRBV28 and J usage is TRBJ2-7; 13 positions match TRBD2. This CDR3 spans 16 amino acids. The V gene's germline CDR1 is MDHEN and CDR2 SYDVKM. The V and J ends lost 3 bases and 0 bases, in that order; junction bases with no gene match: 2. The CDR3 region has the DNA TGTGCCAGCAGTTTCCGACTAGCGGGAGGCTCCTACGAGCAGTACTTC. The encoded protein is CASSFRLAGGSYEQYF.